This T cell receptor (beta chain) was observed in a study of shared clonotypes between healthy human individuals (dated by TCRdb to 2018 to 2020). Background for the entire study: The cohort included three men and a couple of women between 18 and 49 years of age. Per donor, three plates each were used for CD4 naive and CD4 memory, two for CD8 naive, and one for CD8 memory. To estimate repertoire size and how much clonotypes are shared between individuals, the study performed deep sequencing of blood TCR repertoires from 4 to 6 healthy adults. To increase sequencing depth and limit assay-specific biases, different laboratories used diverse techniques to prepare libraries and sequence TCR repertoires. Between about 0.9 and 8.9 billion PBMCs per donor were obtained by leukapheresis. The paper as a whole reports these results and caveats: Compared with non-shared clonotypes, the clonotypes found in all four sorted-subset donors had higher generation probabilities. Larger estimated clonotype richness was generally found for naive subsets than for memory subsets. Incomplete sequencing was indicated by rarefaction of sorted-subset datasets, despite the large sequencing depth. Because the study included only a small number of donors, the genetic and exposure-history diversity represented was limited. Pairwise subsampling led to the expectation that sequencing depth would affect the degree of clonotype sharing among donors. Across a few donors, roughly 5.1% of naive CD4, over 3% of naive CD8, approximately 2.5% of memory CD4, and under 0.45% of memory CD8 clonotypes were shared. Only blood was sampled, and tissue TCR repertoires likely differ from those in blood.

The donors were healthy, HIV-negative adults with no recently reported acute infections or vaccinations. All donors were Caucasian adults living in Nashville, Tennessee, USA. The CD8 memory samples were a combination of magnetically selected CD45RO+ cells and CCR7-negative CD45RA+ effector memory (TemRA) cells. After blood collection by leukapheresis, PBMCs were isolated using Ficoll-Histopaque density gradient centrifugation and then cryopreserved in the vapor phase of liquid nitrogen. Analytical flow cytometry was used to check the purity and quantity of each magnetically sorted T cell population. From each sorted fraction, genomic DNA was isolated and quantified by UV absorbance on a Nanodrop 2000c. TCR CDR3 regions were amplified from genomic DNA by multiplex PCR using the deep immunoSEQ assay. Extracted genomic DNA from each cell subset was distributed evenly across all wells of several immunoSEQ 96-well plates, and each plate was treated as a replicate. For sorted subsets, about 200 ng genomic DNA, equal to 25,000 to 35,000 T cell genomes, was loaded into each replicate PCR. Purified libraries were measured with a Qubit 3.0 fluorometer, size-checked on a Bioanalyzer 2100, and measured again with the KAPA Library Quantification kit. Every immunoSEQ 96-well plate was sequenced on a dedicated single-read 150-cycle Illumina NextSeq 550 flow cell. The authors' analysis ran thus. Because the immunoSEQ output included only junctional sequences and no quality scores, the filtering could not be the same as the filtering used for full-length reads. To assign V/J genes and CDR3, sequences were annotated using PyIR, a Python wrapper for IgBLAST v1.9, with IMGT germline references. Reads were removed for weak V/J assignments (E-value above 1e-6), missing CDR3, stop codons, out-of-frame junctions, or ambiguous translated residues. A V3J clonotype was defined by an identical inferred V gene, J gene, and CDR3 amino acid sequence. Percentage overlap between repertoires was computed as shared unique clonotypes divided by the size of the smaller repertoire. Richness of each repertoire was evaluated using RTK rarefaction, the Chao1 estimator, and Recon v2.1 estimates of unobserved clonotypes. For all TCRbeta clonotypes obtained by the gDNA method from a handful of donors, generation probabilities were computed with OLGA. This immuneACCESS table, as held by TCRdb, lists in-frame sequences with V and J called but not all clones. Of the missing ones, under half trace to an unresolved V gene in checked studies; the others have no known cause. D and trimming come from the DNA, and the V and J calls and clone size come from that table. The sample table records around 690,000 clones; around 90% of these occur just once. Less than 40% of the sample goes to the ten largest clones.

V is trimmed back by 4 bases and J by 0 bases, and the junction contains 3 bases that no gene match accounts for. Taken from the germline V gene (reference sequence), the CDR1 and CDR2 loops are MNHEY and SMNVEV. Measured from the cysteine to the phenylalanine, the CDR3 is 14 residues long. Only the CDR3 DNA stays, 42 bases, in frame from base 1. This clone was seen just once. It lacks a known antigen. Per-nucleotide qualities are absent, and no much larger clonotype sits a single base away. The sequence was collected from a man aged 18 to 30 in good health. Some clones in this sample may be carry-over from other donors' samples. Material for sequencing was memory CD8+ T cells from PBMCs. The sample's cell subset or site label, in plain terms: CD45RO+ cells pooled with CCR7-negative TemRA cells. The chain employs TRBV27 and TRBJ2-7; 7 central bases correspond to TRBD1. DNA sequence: TGTGCCAGCAGTTCGGGGACAGTCTCCTACGAGCAGTACTTC. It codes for CASSSGTVSYEQYF.